Listed below are T cell receptor beta chains from one sample, sequenced in a study of cytomegalovirus exposure and HLA in healthy donors. The data were produced by immunoSEQ multiplex PCR, yet TCRdb's version contains in-frame clones alone and is incomplete. The repertoire holds about 160,000 clones, with almost 80% as singletons. The sample consisted of PBMCs. The receptors were sampled from a woman aged 45-65 years in good health and CMV-seropositive. Each CDR3 is given with its conserved first and last residue. The order of the fields is clone size, D gene, CDR3 length, J gene, V gene, CDR3 DNA, CDR3 protein. The D gene is left open where the match is weak. For some rows the clone size is stated as once, few or many, or as a class when expanded; others skip it.

few	NA	15	TRBJ1-1	TRBV6-5	TGTGCCAGCAGTAACGGACGGAGACTAGGGGCTGAAGCTTTCTTT	CASSNGRRLGAEAFF
NA	NA	15	TRBJ1-6	TRBV25-1	TGTGCCAGCAGTGAAAGTTTAGGGTGGAGGTCACCCCTCCACTTT	CASSESLGWRSPLHF
NA	NA	16	TRBJ1-2	TRBV4-3	TGCGCCAGCAGCCTAAAATCCAGGGGATACAGCTATGGCTACACCTTC	CASSLKSRGYSYGYTF
NA	TRBD2	14	TRBJ2-7	TRBV5-6	TGTGCCAGCAGCCATGGGAGGGAATATAGCGAGCAGTACTTC	CASSHGREYSEQYF
NA	TRBD1	15	TRBJ2-1	TRBV5-4	TGTGCCAGCAGCTTGGGACAGGGTTCCTACAATGAGCAGTTCTTC	CASSLGQGSYNEQFF
NA	NA	13	TRBJ2-5	TRBV6-1	TGTGCCAGCAGCGAACTAGTTTCAGAGACCCAGTACTTC	CASSELVSETQYF
NA	TRBD2	16	TRBJ2-3	TRBV9	TGTGCCAGCAGCGCCGGCGGGACGGCGGGGGCAGATACGCAGTATTTT	CASSAGGTAGADTQYF
NA	NA	12	TRBJ1-2	TRBV5-1	TGCGCCAGCAGACAGGCCCCAGGGGGCTACACCTTC	CASRQAPGGYTF
NA	TRBD2	13	TRBJ2-7	TRBV9	TGTGCCAGCAGCGGCGGGGGGCCCTACGAGCAGTACTTC	CASSGGGPYEQYF
once	NA	16	TRBJ2-3	TRBV4-3	TGCGCCAGCAGCCAAGAGGTCTACCTAAACACAGATACGCAGTATTTT	CASSQEVYLNTDTQYF
NA	TRBD2	15	TRBJ2-7	TRBV6-5	TGTGCCAGCAGTTACTCGGCCGGGGGGGCTTACGAGCAGTACTTC	CASSYSAGGAYEQYF
NA	NA	14	TRBJ1-1	TRBV6-6	TGTGCCAGCCCTGGAAACAGCGGGGGCTCTGAAGCTTTCTTT	CASPGNSGGSEAFF
NA	NA	14	TRBJ2-4	TRBV2	TGTGCCAGCAGTGAGGCGGGCCCACCAAACATTCAGTACTTC	CASSEAGPPNIQYF
NA	TRBD2	16	TRBJ2-1	TRBV9	TGTGCCAGCAGCGGGGAGCGGGGGAGCTCCTACAATGAGCAGTTCTTC	CASSGERGSSYNEQFF
NA	TRBD1	13	TRBJ1-5	TRBV7-2	TGTGCCGTCGACAGGGGACGCAATCAGCCCCAGCATTTT	CAVDRGRNQPQHF
NA	NA	16	TRBJ2-7	TRBV2	TGTGCCAGCATCCTACGGGGCGGGACCGGAGGAAACGAGCAGTACTTC	CASILRGGTGGNEQYF
NA	TRBD1	17	TRBJ2-7	TRBV27	TGTGCCAGCATCCCGGGACAGTCATCTCTGGGGACCTACGAGCAGTACTTC	CASIPGQSSLGTYEQYF
NA	NA	15	TRBJ2-7	TRBV7-2	TGTGCCAGCAGCTTTGCCGCCGTCAGCTCCTACGAGCAGTACTTC	CASSFAAVSSYEQYF
NA	NA	15	TRBJ2-1	TRBV5-5	TGTGCCAGCAGCTTGGGCACAAGCTCCTACAATGAGCAGTTCTTC	CASSLGTSSYNEQFF
few	NA	15	TRBJ1-1	TRBV18	TGTGCCAGCTCACCCCGGTCGGGAGTGAACACTGAAGCTTTCTTT	CASSPRSGVNTEAFF
once	NA	14	TRBJ2-1	TRBV7-2	TGTGCCAGCAGCTCGGACAGATCCTACAATGAGCAGTTCTTC	CASSSDRSYNEQFF
NA	NA	12	TRBJ2-1	TRBV7-6	TGTGCCAGCAGCCACGGGGAAGAAGAGCAGTTCTTC	CASSHGEEEQFF
NA	TRBD2	13	TRBJ2-3	TRBV2	TGTGCCAGCAAAAGACTAGCTGAAGATACGCAGTATTTT	CASKRLAEDTQYF
NA	TRBD1	16	TRBJ2-7	TRBV15	TGTGCCACCAGCGGAGCATTGGGACAGGGGATGGACGAGCAGTACTTC	CATSGALGQGMDEQYF
NA	NA	15	TRBJ1-1	TRBV27	TGTGCCAGCTCCCGTCCCGGGGGAATGAACACTGAAGCTTTCTTT	CASSRPGGMNTEAFF
NA	TRBD1	15	TRBJ1-4	TRBV19	TGTGCCAGTCTACCCGGGACAGCTGGTAATGAAAAACTGTTTTTT	CASLPGTAGNEKLFF
NA	NA	18	TRBJ2-1	TRBV21-1	TGTGCCAGCAGCAAAGGATTGGGAGGGGGGGTAAACTACAATGAGCAGTTCTTC	CASSKGLGGGVNYNEQFF
NA	NA	14	TRBJ1-4	TRBV2	TGTGCCAGCAGTGATACCGGGACTAATGAAAAACTGTTTTTT	CASSDTGTNEKLFF
NA	TRBD1	13	TRBJ1-2	TRBV19	TGTGCCAGTAGAGGACAGGGCAGCTATGGCTACACCTTC	CASRGQGSYGYTF
NA	NA	15	TRBJ2-1	TRBV9	TGTGCCAGCAGCGTAACAGGGAGCTCCTACAATGAGCAGTTCTTC	CASSVTGSSYNEQFF
NA	NA	14	TRBJ2-7	TRBV2	TGTGCCAGTTCTTCTGCAAGGGGCGCCTACGAGCAGTACTTC	CASSSARGAYEQYF
NA	TRBD1	16	TRBJ2-7	TRBV7-6	TGTGCCAGCAGCGGGGCCCCGGGACAGACTGCCTACGAGCAGTACTTC	CASSGAPGQTAYEQYF
NA	TRBD1	15	TRBJ2-7	TRBV4-2	TGTGCCAGCAGCCAAGGACAGGGGGGCTCCTACGAGCAGTACTTC	CASSQGQGGSYEQYF
NA	TRBD2	15	TRBJ2-5	TRBV11-2	TGTGCCAGCAGCTTGGGCGGGAGCTTTGGGGAGACCCAGTACTTC	CASSLGGSFGETQYF
NA	NA	15	TRBJ2-7	TRBV5-1	TGCGCCAGCAGCTTGGCCGTTAGCGGCGCCTACGAGCAGTACTTC	CASSLAVSGAYEQYF
NA	TRBD2	14	TRBJ2-7	TRBV5-1	TGCGCCAGCAGCTTGGCTGGGACTAGCTACGAGCAGTACTTC	CASSLAGTSYEQYF
NA	TRBD1	15	TRBJ2-3	TRBV13	TGTGCCAGCAGCCCGGGGACAGGGGACACAGATACGCAGTATTTT	CASSPGTGDTDTQYF
NA	NA	12	TRBJ1-2	TRBV19	TGTGCCAGTTTCTCGGGGAACTATGGCTACACCTTC	CASFSGNYGYTF
NA	NA	13	TRBJ1-1	TRBV7-9	TGTGCCAGCAGCTGGGGACAGAACACTGAAGCTTTCTTT	CASSWGQNTEAFF
NA	NA	14	TRBJ2-5	TRBV7-2	TGTGCCAGCAGCTCAAGGGGCGGGGAAGAGACCCAGTACTTC	CASSSRGGEETQYF
NA	NA	14	TRBJ2-5	TRBV4-3	TGCGCCAGCAGCCCAGGACAGTCGCAAGAGACCCAGTACTTC	CASSPGQSQETQYF
NA	NA	16	TRBJ2-3	TRBV5-1	TGCGCCAGCAGCAAGGGGACATACGCTAGCACAGATACACAGTATTTT	CASSKGTYASTDTQYF
NA	TRBD1	13	TRBJ1-5	TRBV30	TGTGCCTGGAGTCCAGGGGGTGGTCAGCCCCAGCATTTT	CAWSPGGGQPQHF
few	TRBD1	15	TRBJ1-6	TRBV9	TGTGCCAGCAGAGTAGGGGGACAGTACGACTCACCCCTCCACTTT	CASRVGGQYDSPLHF
NA	TRBD1	16	TRBJ2-7	TRBV9	TGTGCCAGCAGCGTAGGGGGACAGGGGGCGGGCTACGAGCAGTACTTC	CASSVGGQGAGYEQYF